This T cell receptor beta chain came from a study of blood T cell repertoires in COVID-19. Across the study: The study drew acute and convalescent COVID-19 samples from the United States, Italy and Spain. The analysed material was cDNA or gDNA that came from T cells, B-cell-depleted T cells, or PBMCs.

The CDR3 has 15 amino acids. Trimming cost V 1 base and J 5 bases, with 14 bases left between them. Germline CDR1 reads GTSNPN; CDR2 reads SVGIG (reference sequence). Authors' methods: By means of reference gene primer amplification, nucleated cell counts were estimated. The table came from immunoSEQ multiplex PCR; TCRdb's copy has only in-frame clones and leaves some out. V and J calls plus clone size are reproduced from that table; the DNA served to infer D and trimming. The repertoire holds about 300,000 clones, with 70% to 90% as singletons. This sequence joins TRBV30 and TRBJ2-2; possible D gene TRBD1, 5 bases. The TCR originated in a man in his late teens or twenties who had recovered from COVID-19. The sequenced sample was peripheral blood. The CDR3 reads CAWSAYQGWTGELFF. The DNA of the CDR3 is TGTGCCTGGAGTGCGTATCAGGGATGGACCGGGGAGCTGTTTTTT.